These T cell receptor beta chains were read from a single sample in a study of CD8 T cells in ankylosing spondylitis. TCRdb ran MiXCR on the 5' RACE reads and lists one entry per CDR3 protein. The data contain fewer than 550,000 distinct CDR3 sequences, under 5.5% of them singletons. The sequenced sample consisted of blood, either unsorted or a sorted T cell fraction (not recorded which). All receptors come from a male donor with ankylosing spondylitis. Each CDR3 is given with its conserved first and last residue. D genes are given only for firm matches. Size is omitted from some rows. Given values are once, few, many or a class for expanded clones.

clone_size,d_call,j_call,cdr3_length,v_call,cdr3_nt,cdr3_aa
few,-,TRBJ1-1,15,TRBV7-3,TGTGCCAGCAGCCCTTCGGGACATGTGAACACTGAAGCTTTCTTT,CASSPSGHVNTEAFF
-,-,TRBJ1-1,15,TRBV5-1,TGCGCCAGCAGCTTGGACGTCCTGGGGGACACTGAAGCTTTCTTT,CASSLDVLGDTEAFF
many,TRBD1,TRBJ2-3,16,TRBV10-3,TGTGCCATCAGTGGGACCGGGACAGGGAACACAGATACGCAGTATTTT,CAISGTGTGNTDTQYF
many,-,TRBJ1-1,15,TRBV15,TGTGCCACCAGCAGAGATAGGCAGGGGAGCACTGAAGCTTTCTTT,CATSRDRQGSTEAFF
few,TRBD1,TRBJ2-1,14,TRBV4-3,TGCGCCAGCAGCCAAGGGACAGGGCCCAATGAGCAGTTCTTC,CASSQGTGPNEQFF
many,-,TRBJ2-7,12,TRBV20-1,TGCAGTGCTAGTGGCGACCGCTACGAGCAGTACTTC,CSASGDRYEQYF
many,TRBD2,TRBJ2-5,13,TRBV12-3/TRBV12-4,TGTGCCAGCAGTCGGACTAGCGGAGAGACCCAGTACTTC,CASSRTSGETQYF
-,-,TRBJ2-5,14,TRBV20-1,TGCAGTGCTAAAATACCCGGCGGCGGAGAGACCCAGTACTTC,CSAKIPGGGETQYF
many,-,TRBJ2-7,17,TRBV6-1,TGTGCCAGCAGCCCCTCCGGCCGGGGTGGCAGGTCCTACGAGCAGTACTTC,CASSPSGRGGRSYEQYF
many,TRBD1,TRBJ1-4,16,TRBV5-1,TGCGCCAGCAGCGACTGGGACAGCACAACTAATGAAAAACTGTTTTTT,CASSDWDSTTNEKLFF
many,-,TRBJ1-1,17,TRBV5-1,TGCGCCAGCAGCTTGAGAATTTGGTCCTCTGGGGACACTGAAGCTTTCTTT,CASSLRIWSSGDTEAFF
few,TRBD1,TRBJ1-1,12,TRBV30,TGTGCCGTGGACAGGGGGGGCACTGAAGCTTTCTTT,CAVDRGGTEAFF
many,-,TRBJ2-7,14,TRBV24-1,TGTGCCACCAGTCCGGCGGGCGGATTCAACGAGCAGTACTTC,CATSPAGGFNEQYF
-,-,TRBJ1-5,15,TRBV7-9,TGTGCCAGCAGCTCCACAGGAAGGGGCAATCAGCCCCAGCATTTT,CASSSTGRGNQPQHF
many,-,TRBJ2-5,12,TRBV20-1,TGCAGCATTCCCCGAATAAGTGAGACCCAGTACTTC,CSIPRISETQYF
many,TRBD2,TRBJ2-1,15,TRBV6-2/TRBV6-3,TGTGCCAGCAGTTACTGGCTAGCGGGAGAGCATGAGCAGTTCTTC,CASSYWLAGEHEQFF
many,-,TRBJ1-1,14,TRBV5-1,TGCGCCAGCAGCTTGGGGGAGTGGTACACTGAAGCTTTCTTT,CASSLGEWYTEAFF
many,TRBD2,TRBJ2-7,16,TRBV20-1,TGCAGTGCTAGAGATCGTCGACTAGCGGGGTCTGACGAGCAGTACTTC,CSARDRRLAGSDEQYF
many,-,TRBJ2-1,14,TRBV5-1,TGCGCCAGCAGCTTGGACGGGGAATACAATGAGCAGTTCTTC,CASSLDGEYNEQFF
many,TRBD1,TRBJ2-2,18,TRBV27,TGTGCCAGCAGTTTAGGTGGCGTGTGGACAGGGGAGGTAGGGGAGCTGTTTTTT,CASSLGGVWTGEVGELFF
many,-,TRBJ2-2,15,TRBV4-2,TGTGCCAGCAGCCAAAGAGGGGCTCACACCGGGGAGCTGTTTTTT,CASSQRGAHTGELFF
many,-,TRBJ1-1,12,TRBV13,TGTGCCAGCAGCTCACTCAGGGCTGAAGCTTTCTTT,CASSSLRAEAFF
-,-,TRBJ2-5,15,TRBV7-2,TGTGCCAGCAGCCCCGGGCCCCTCGGGGGATGGACCCAGTACTTC,CASSPGPLGGWTQYF
many,-,TRBJ1-1,14,TRBV15,TGTGCCACCAGCAGAGATCCTGAGGGCACTGAAGCTTTCTTT,CATSRDPEGTEAFF
many,-,TRBJ1-2,15,TRBV15,TGTGCCACCAGCATCACCAGGGCAGGTAGCTATGGCTACACCTTC,CATSITRAGSYGYTF
many,TRBD1,TRBJ1-1,11,TRBV29-1,TGCAGCGCCCACCGGGACAGGGAAGCTTTCTTT,CSAHRDREAFF
many,-,TRBJ1-1,17,TRBV6-2/TRBV6-3,TGTGCCAGCAGTTACACGAAGACAGGAACAAGAGACACTGAAGCTTTCTTT,CASSYTKTGTRDTEAFF
many,-,TRBJ2-7,15,TRBV4-1,TGCGCCAGCAGCCAATGGACCCTACGACGCTACGAGCAGTACTTC,CASSQWTLRRYEQYF
many,-,TRBJ1-1,12,TRBV7-2,TGTGCCAGCAGCCCGGCCCGAGCTGAAGCTTTCTTT,CASSPARAEAFF
many,TRBD2,TRBJ2-1,15,TRBV20-1,TGCAGTGCTTTCACAACTAGCGGGAGGTACAATGAGCAGTTCTTC,CSAFTTSGRYNEQFF
many,-,TRBJ1-1,14,TRBV12-3/TRBV12-4,TGTGCCAGCAGTTTAGCTCTGGGTAGCACTGAAGCTTTCTTT,CASSLALGSTEAFF
many,-,TRBJ1-2,16,TRBV25-1,TGTGCCAGCAGTGAATTTCGGAGCCGATCTAACTATGGCTACACCTTC,CASSEFRSRSNYGYTF
many,TRBD1,TRBJ2-7,11,TRBV29-1,TGCAGCGGAGGGACAGGCTACGAGCAGTACTTC,CSGGTGYEQYF
many,-,TRBJ2-2,14,TRBV5-5,TGTGCCAGCAGCTTGGTCGGATCGGGCGGGGAGCTGTTTTTT,CASSLVGSGGELFF
many,TRBD2,TRBJ2-5,16,TRBV20-1,TGCAGTGCTAGACCGAGACTAGCGGGGGGGCGGGAGACCCAGTACTTC,CSARPRLAGGRETQYF
many,-,TRBJ1-1,16,TRBV6-2/TRBV6-3,TGTGCCAGCAGTTCTTTAAGGGGAGCCACGGGGACTGAAGCTTTCTTT,CASSSLRGATGTEAFF
many,TRBD1,TRBJ2-7,14,TRBV20-1,TGCAGTGCTCTCCGACAGGGGGCATCTGGCGAGCAGTACTTC,CSALRQGASGEQYF
-,TRBD1,TRBJ2-6,18,TRBV11-2,TGTGCCAGCAGACCCATTCCCAGGGGGCCCTATGGGGCCAACGTCCTGACTTTC,CASRPIPRGPYGANVLTF
few,-,TRBJ2-5,16,TRBV5-1,TGCGCCAGCAGCCCGAATGGGGGGAATACCCAAGAGACCCAGTACTTC,CASSPNGGNTQETQYF
many,-,TRBJ2-7,11,TRBV20-1,TGCAGTGCATACGGCCGGTACGAGCAGTACTTC,CSAYGRYEQYF
few,-,TRBJ2-1,17,TRBV15,TGTGCCACCAGCTCCCCCACTACAGCGGGCCGGGGCAATGAGCAGTTCTTC,CATSSPTTAGRGNEQFF
few,TRBD1,TRBJ2-3,16,TRBV4-2,TGTGCCAGCAGCCAAGAGAGCGGCAGGGGGCGGGATACGCAGTATTTT,CASSQESGRGRDTQYF
many,TRBD2,TRBJ2-1,16,TRBV7-3,TGTGCCAGCAGCCCCTCTAGCGGGGTATTAAGTAATGAGCAGTTCTTC,CASSPSSGVLSNEQFF
many,-,TRBJ1-1,14,TRBV6-5,TGTGCCAGCAGTTACAGGCCGAGGGGGTTTGAATCTTTCTTT,CASSYRPRGFESFF
many,-,TRBJ1-1,14,TRBV7-9,TGTGCCAGCAGCTGGGGGTCCACGAACACTGAAGCTTTCTTT,CASSWGSTNTEAFF
many,-,TRBJ2-6,19,TRBV6-2/TRBV6-3,TGTGCCAGCAGCCGCCCGACAGGTCAACCCAGCTCTGGGGCCAACGTCCTGACTTTC,CASSRPTGQPSSGANVLTF